These T cell receptor beta chains were read from a single sample in a study of beta chain features in type 1 diabetes. Assay used: immunoSEQ multiplex PCR; TCRdb lists only in-frame clones, some missing. The sample includes about 700,000 clones, over 10% of them seen just once. The material sequenced was naive CD4+ T cells from blood. The receptors were gathered from a man aged 18-30 years with type 1 diabetes. The CDR3 runs from the conserved cysteine through the conserved F or W. The D gene is left open where the match is weak. A clone size is listed for some rows: how often the clone was seen (once, few, many), or a class if it is expanded.

TRBD1,TRBJ1-5,few,TRBV15,CATSSTGGMQPQHF,TGTGCCACCAGCAGTACAGGGGGTATGCAGCCCCAGCATTTT
.,TRBJ2-5,.,TRBV30,CAWSSQLLASETQYF,TGTGCCTGGTCATCGCAGCTCCTAGCGTCTGAGACCCAGTACTTC
.,TRBJ2-1,.,TRBV9,CASSVADYNEQFF,TGTGCCAGCAGCGTAGCAGATTACAATGAGCAGTTCTTC
.,TRBJ2-7,few,TRBV30,CAWSVPYRGLNEQYF,TGTGCCTGGAGTGTACCTTATCGGGGGCTAAACGAGCAGTACTTC
.,TRBJ2-1,.,TRBV18,CASSPGAPNEQFF,TGTGCCAGCTCTCCTGGGGCCCCCAATGAGCAGTTCTTC
.,TRBJ1-2,.,TRBV9,CASSVGGNYGYTF,TGTGCCAGCAGCGTAGGAGGTAACTATGGCTACACCTTC
.,TRBJ1-6,few,TRBV15,CATSPPGSPLHF,TGTGCCACCAGCCCCCCCGGTTCACCCCTCCACTTT
.,TRBJ1-2,few,TRBV27,CASSIQGGSYGYTF,TGTGCCAGCAGTATACAGGGAGGTAGCTATGGCTACACCTTC
.,TRBJ2-7,.,TRBV6-5,CASTTRADSYEQYF,TGTGCCAGCACTACCAGGGCCGATTCCTACGAGCAGTACTTC
TRBD2,TRBJ2-1,.,TRBV6-5,CASGTSGGEQFF,TGTGCCAGCGGGACTAGCGGTGGTGAGCAGTTCTTC
.,TRBJ1-3,.,TRBV30,CAWRGGYGNTIYF,TGTGCCTGGAGGGGGGGGTATGGAAACACCATATATTTT
.,TRBJ2-3,.,TRBV27,CASRPGLYTDTQYF,TGTGCCAGCCGACCGGGACTCTACACAGATACGCAGTATTTT
.,TRBJ2-5,.,TRBV29-1,CSVEGRQSQETQYF,TGCAGCGTTGAGGGGCGACAGTCCCAAGAGACCCAGTACTTC
TRBD1,TRBJ2-3,.,TRBV15,CATSENWQGARSDTQYF,TGTGCCACCAGCGAGAATTGGCAGGGGGCGAGGTCAGATACGCAGTATTTT
.,TRBJ1-5,few,TRBV30,CAWSGTPHSNQPQHF,TGTGCCTGGAGTGGAACCCCTCATAGCAATCAGCCCCAGCATTTT
.,TRBJ1-1,.,TRBV29-1,CSVLADGNGNTEAFF,TGCAGCGTCCTGGCCGACGGCAACGGGAACACTGAAGCTTTCTTT
TRBD2,TRBJ2-3,few,TRBV6-6,CATRTSGGTDTQYF,TGTGCCACCCGGACTAGCGGGGGCACAGATACGCAGTATTTT
.,TRBJ2-2,.,TRBV29-1,CSVEIQAHSGELFF,TGCAGCGTTGAAATCCAGGCCCATTCCGGGGAGCTGTTTTTT
.,TRBJ2-6,few,TRBV5-1,CASSLTGSGANVLTF,TGCGCCAGCAGCTTGACAGGGTCTGGGGCCAACGTCCTGACTTTC
.,TRBJ1-1,.,TRBV18,CASSRTVGTEAFF,TGTGCCAGCTCACGGACAGTGGGCACTGAAGCTTTCTTT
.,TRBJ1-4,.,TRBV30,CAWTENYNEKLFF,TGTGCCTGGACGGAGAACTATAATGAAAAACTGTTTTTT